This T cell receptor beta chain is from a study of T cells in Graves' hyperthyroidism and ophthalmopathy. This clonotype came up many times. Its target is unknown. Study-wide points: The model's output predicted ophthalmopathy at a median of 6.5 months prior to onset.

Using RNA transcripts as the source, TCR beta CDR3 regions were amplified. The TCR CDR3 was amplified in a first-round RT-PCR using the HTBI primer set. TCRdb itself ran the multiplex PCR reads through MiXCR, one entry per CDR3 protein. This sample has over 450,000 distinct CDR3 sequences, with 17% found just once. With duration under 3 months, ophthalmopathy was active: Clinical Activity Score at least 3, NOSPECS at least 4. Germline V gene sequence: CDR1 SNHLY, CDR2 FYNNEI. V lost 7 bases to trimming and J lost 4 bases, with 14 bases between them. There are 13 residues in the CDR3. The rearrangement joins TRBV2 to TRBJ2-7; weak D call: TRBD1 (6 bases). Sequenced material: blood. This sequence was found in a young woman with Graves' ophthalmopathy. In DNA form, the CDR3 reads TGTGCCAGCAAACCAGGACAGAATTACGAGCAGTACTTC. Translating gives CASKPGQNYEQYF. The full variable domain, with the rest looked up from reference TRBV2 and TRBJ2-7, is EPEVTQTPSHQVTQMGQEVILRCVPISNHLYFYWYRQILGQKVEFLVSFYNNEISEKSEIFDDQFSVERPDGSNFTLKIRSTKLEDSAMYFCASKPGQNYEQYFGPGTRLTVT.